These 10 T cell receptor beta chains originate from one sample sequenced in a study of cytomegalovirus exposure and HLA in healthy donors. The study ran its PCR with 60 Vbeta and 13 Jbeta primers. Clones were read by immunoSEQ multiplex PCR, and TCRdb kept only the in-frame ones, dropping some. This table holds about 150,000 clones, roughly four fifths found once. The sample taken for sequencing was PBMCs. These receptors were taken from a female donor in good health and CMV-seropositive.

This clone was detected once. The J gene is TRBJ2-7, the V gene TRBV18; 8 bases match TRBD1. Germline CDR1 reads KGHSH; CDR2 reads LQKENI. CDR3 length equals 18 residues. Trimming removed 6 bases from V and 0 bases from J; junction bases left unmatched: 16. CDR3 amino acids: CASSHGPGQGVTSYEQYF. In nucleotides, the CDR3 is TGTGCCAGCTCGCACGGCCCCGGACAGGGCGTCACCTCCTACGAGCAGTACTTC. Full variable domain (missing parts from reference TRBV18 and TRBJ2-7): NAGVMQNPRHLVRRRGQEARLRCSPMKGHSHVYWYRQLPEEGLKFMVYLQKENIIDESGMPKERFSAEFPKEGPSILRIQQVVRGDSAAYFCASSHGPGQGVTSYEQYFGPGTRLTVT.

This clone came up once. The J gene is TRBJ1-1, the V gene TRBV9; D is unclear. Germline V lookup: CDR1 SGDLS, CDR2 YYNGEE. This CDR3 comprises 14 residues. Trimming cost V 2 bases and J 4 bases, with 12 bases left between them. This CDR3 is CASSVEGSGTEAFF. The CDR3 DNA follows: TGTGCCAGCAGCGTTGAGGGATCGGGCACTGAAGCTTTCTTT.

The V gene is TRBV11-2, the J gene TRBJ1-6; TRBD1 matches 8 bases. V was clipped by 1 base and J by 7 bases; unmatched bases: 6. This CDR3 spans 16 amino acids. The V gene's germline CDR1 is SGHAT and CDR2 FQNNGV. The CDR3 region is CASSLGDRGGNSPLHF. Here the CDR3 DNA reads TGTGCCAGCAGCTTAGGCGACAGGGGTGGGAATTCACCCCTCCACTTT.

As concerns this clone: This sample includes further DNA sequences coding for the same CDR3. The chain couples TRBV29-1 to TRBJ1-1, with TRBD1 as a possible D gene (6 bases). CDR3 size: 12 residues. CDR1 is SQVTM, CDR2 ANQGSEA, per germline. The V gene lost 3 bases and the J gene lost 4 bases, with 9 bases spanning the gap. In DNA form, the CDR3 reads TGCAGCGTTGAGGAAGGGGGCACTGAAGCTTTCTTT. It is translated as CSVEEGGTEAFF. The full variable domain, completed using reference TRBV29-1 and TRBJ1-1, is SAVISQKPSRDICQRGTSLTIQCQVDSQVTMMFWYRQQPGQSLTLIATANQGSEATYESGFVIDKFPISRPNLTFSTLTVSNMSPEDSSIYLCSVEEGGTEAFFGQGTRLTVV.

The chain uses TRBV5-1 and TRBJ2-3; TRBD2 matches at 10 bases. The CDR3 extends over 17 amino acids. The junction had 9 bases not matched to a gene; V was cut back by 2 bases and J by 3 bases. Germline V gene sequence: CDR1 SGHRS, CDR2 YFSETQ. CDR3 sequence reads: CASSLAGGPSGTDTQYF. CDR3 DNA sequence: TGCGCCAGCAGCTTAGCGGGGGGGCCATCAGGGACAGATACGCAGTATTTT. The full variable domain, rest sourced from reference TRBV5-1 and TRBJ2-3, is KAGVTQTPRYLIKTRGQQVTLSCSPISGHRSVSWYQQTPGQGLQFLFEYFSETQRNKGNFPGRFSGRQFSNSRSEMNVSTLELGDSALYLCASSLAGGPSGTDTQYFGPGTRLTVL.

This rearrangement joins TRBV28 to TRBJ1-6; D might be TRBD1 (5 bases). Germline V gives CDR1 MDHEN, CDR2 SYDVKM. Trimming removed 6 bases at V and 3 bases at J, with 12 bases between. CDR3 length: 15 residues. CDR3 in DNA: TGTGCCAGCAGAGGAGGGGTTAGCTATAATTCACCCCTCCACTTT. It yields the protein CASRGGVSYNSPLHF.

The chain recombines TRBV7-8 with TRBJ2-1; the match to TRBD1 covers 10 bases. Trimming took 5 bases from V and 5 from J; bases not matched to a gene: 6. This CDR3 has 15 residues. CDR1 is SGHVS, CDR2 FQNEAQ, per germline. The CDR3 sequence: CASSIDRGQDNEQFF. CDR3 coding DNA: TGTGCCAGCAGCATCGACAGGGGGCAGGACAATGAGCAGTTCTTC.

The genes are TRBV6-5 and TRBJ1-3; 9 bases map to TRBD1. This CDR3 has 14 residues. CDR1 and CDR2 (germline): MNHEY, SVGAGI. Germline trimming cut 5 bases from V and 4 bases from J; bases unmatched to any gene: 3. The CDR3 loop reads CASSRDREGNTIYF. CDR3 nucleotide sequence: TGTGCCAGCAGTAGGGACAGGGAAGGAAACACCATATATTTT.

The table lists this clone with a few counts. This chain joins TRBV5-1 and TRBJ2-2; tentatively, D is TRBD2 (5 bases). The V and J ends lost 1 base and 4 bases respectively, with 14 bases between them. This CDR3 contains 16 residues. The germline V gene has CDR1 SGHRS and CDR2 YFSETQ. The CDR3 coding sequence is TGCGCCAGCAGCTTGATTGAGGGCCGGGGCACCGGGGAGCTGTTTTTT. Translated, it gives CASSLIEGRGTGELFF.

This rearrangement joins TRBV5-1 to TRBJ2-7, with D unclear. CDR3 length: 11 residues. Trimming stripped 1 base from V and 4 bases from J, with 3 bases between. Germline assignment: CDR1 SGHRS and CDR2 YFSETQ. The CDR3 nucleotides read TGCGCCAGCAGCTTGCAGTACGAGCAGTACTTC. Its protein product is CASSLQYEQYF.